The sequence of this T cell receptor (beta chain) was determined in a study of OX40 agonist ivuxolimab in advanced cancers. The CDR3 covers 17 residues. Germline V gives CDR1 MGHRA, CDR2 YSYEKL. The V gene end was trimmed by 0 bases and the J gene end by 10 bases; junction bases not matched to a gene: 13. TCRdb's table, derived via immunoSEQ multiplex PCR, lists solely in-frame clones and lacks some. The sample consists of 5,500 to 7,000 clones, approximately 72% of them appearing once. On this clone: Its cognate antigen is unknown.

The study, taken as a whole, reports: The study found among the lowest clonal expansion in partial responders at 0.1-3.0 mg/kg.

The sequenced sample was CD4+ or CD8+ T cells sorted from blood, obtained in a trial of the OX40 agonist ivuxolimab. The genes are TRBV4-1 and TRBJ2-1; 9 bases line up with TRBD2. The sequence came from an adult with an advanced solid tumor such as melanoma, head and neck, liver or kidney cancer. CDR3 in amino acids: CASSQDPGTSSHREQFF. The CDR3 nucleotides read TGCGCCAGCAGCCAAGACCCCGGGACTAGCTCACACCGAGAGCAGTTCTTC.